This T cell receptor (beta chain) was documented in a study of identical twins. TCRdb called the 5' RACE reads again in MiXCR, with one record for every CDR3 protein. Of about 520,000 distinct CDR3 sequences listed, roughly 21% were seen once; the top ten hold around 0.9%. These data were also filed under a second study, of T cells expressing NK-cell markers. That investigation notes: Seven of the eight sequenced donors were HCMV-seropositive; one was seronegative. Also leading the CD3+CD56-NKG2C+ fraction in a few donors were these clonotypes. HCMV specificity was not established for the expanded NKG2C+ T cell clones.

The sequencing input was CD4+ T cells sorted from blood. This receptor was obtained from a woman in her late teens or twenties in good health.

Here the CDR3 reads CASGGTAYQPQHF. The DNA for the CDR3 is TGCGCCAGCGGGGGGACAGCTTATCAGCCCCAGCATTTT. The genes are TRBV10-2 and TRBJ1-5; 7 bases map to TRBD1. Germline assignment: CDR1 WSHSY and CDR2 SAAADI. The CDR3 spans 13 residues. Trimming cost V 8 bases and J 5 bases; bases outside gene matches: 6.